Detailed here is one T cell receptor (beta chain). The V gene end was trimmed by 3 bases and the J gene end by 3 bases; junction bases not matched to a gene: 5. CDR3 size: 15 residues. Germline V gene data show CDR1 as SGHRS and CDR2 as YFSETQ. 60 Vbeta and 13 Jbeta primers were used in PCR. TCRdb's copy holds only in-frame clones and misses some; the assay was immunoSEQ multiplex PCR. The repertoire consists of around 58,000 clones, with around four fifths occurring once and the leading ten covering roughly 5.1%. This sample is drawn from a study of cytomegalovirus exposure and HLA in healthy donors.

The specimen sequenced was PBMCs. This sequence was found in a male donor in good health and CMV-seropositive. The genes are TRBV5-1 and TRBJ2-7; 11 bases line up with TRBD1. This chain's CDR3 is CASSWTGTGGYEQYF. The CDR3, as DNA: TGCGCCAGCAGCTGGACGGGGACAGGGGGCTACGAGCAGTACTTC.